This TCR beta chain came from a study of T cell changes during pregnancy in multiple sclerosis. V shed 0 bases and J 2 bases; nucleotides not matched to a gene: 1. Germline-derived CDR1 and CDR2 are GTSNPN and SVGIG (reference sequence). The CDR3 consists of 14 residues. The method was immunoSEQ multiplex PCR; TCRdb's version includes in-frame clones alone and lacks a portion of them. The table shows roughly 75,000 clones, with around nine tenths occurring only once. The source of this sequence is a female donor with multiple sclerosis, enrolled in a pregnancy study. The sequencing here drew on peripheral blood, taken before pregnancy. V gene TRBV30 combines with J gene TRBJ2-1, with 7 bases fitting TRBD2. CDR3: CAWSVGRTYNEQFF. The CDR3, as DNA: TGTGCCTGGAGTGTCGGGAGGACCTACAATGAGCAGTTCTTC.